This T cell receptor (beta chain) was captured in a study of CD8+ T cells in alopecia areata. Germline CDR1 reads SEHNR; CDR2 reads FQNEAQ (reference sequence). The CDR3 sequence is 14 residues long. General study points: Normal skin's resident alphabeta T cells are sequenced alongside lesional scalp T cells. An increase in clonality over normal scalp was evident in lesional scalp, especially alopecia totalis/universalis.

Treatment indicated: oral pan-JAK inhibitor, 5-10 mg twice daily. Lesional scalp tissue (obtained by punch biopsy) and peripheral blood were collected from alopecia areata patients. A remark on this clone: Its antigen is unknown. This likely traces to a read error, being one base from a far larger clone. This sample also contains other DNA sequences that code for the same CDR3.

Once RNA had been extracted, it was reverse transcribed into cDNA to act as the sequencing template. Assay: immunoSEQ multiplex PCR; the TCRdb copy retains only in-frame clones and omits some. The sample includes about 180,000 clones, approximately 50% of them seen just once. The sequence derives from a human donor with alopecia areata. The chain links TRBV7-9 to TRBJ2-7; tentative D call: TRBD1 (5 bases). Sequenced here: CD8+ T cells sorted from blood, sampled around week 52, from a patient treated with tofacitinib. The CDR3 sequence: CASSQDTQGYEQYF. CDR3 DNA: TGCGCCAGCAGCCAAGATACTCAGGGCTACGAGCAGTACTTC.